This T cell receptor beta chain stems from a study of T cells in Graves' hyperthyroidism and ophthalmopathy. The germline V and J ends were trimmed by 3 bases and 1 base, with 6 bases remaining between them. Germline V gives CDR1 ENHRY, CDR2 SYGVKD. The CDR3 consists of 13 residues. Authors of the study amplified TCR beta CDR3 regions from RNA transcripts. HTBI primers were used for first-round RT-PCR of the TCR CDR3. Each CDR3 protein gets one entry after TCRdb re-called the multiplex PCR reads with MiXCR. This table has 600,000 to 800,000 distinct CDR3 sequences, 35% appearing once. The sequence was obtained from a woman aged 40 to 50 with Graves' hyperthyroidism. The sample taken for sequencing was blood. The chain is built from TRBV10-3 and TRBJ2-5; D ambiguous. CDR3 sequence: CAISDGSQETQYF. CDR3 in DNA: TGTGCCATCAGTGATGGCAGCCAAGAGACCCAGTACTTC.